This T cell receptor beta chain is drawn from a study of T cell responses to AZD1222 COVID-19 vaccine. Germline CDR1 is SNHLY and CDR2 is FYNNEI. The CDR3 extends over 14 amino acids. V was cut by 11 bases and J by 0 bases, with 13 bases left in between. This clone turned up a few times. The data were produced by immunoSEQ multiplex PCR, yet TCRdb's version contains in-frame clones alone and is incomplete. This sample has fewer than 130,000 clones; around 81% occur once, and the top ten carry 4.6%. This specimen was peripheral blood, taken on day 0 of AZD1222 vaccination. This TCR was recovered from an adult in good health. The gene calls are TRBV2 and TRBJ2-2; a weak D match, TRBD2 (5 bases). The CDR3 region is CARRAVANTGELFF. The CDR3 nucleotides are TGTGCCCGGCGGGCAGTCGCGAACACCGGGGAGCTGTTTTTT.